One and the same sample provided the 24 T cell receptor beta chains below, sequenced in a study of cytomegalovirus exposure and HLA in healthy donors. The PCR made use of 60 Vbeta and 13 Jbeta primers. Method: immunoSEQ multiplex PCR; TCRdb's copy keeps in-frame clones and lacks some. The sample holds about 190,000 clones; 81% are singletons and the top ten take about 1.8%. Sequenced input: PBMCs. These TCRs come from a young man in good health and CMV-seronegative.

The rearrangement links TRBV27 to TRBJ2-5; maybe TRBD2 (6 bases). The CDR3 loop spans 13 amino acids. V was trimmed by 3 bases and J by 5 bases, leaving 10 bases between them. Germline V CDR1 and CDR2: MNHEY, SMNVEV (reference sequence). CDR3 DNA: TGTGCCAGCAGTTTTGGAGGGTATGAGACCCAGTACTTC. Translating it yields CASSFGGYETQYF.

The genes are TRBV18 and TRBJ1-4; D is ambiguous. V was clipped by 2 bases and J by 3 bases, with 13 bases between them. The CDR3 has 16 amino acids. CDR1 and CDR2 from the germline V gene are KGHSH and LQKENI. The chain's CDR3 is CASSPFAVGANEKLFF. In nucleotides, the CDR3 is TGTGCCAGCTCACCATTTGCCGTCGGGGCTAATGAAAAACTGTTTTTT.

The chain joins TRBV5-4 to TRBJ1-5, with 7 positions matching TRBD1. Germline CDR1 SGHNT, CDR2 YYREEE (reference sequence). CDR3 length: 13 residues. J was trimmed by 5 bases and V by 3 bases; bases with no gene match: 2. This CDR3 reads CASSSDRDQPQHF. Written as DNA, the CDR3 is TGTGCCAGCAGCTCAGACAGGGATCAGCCCCAGCATTTT.

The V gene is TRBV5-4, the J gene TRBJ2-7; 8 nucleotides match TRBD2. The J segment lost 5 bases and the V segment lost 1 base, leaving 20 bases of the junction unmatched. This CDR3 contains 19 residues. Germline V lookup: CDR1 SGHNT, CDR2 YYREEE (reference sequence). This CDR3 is CASSLSRWSRERESNEQYF. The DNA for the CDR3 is TGTGCCAGCAGCTTGTCTCGATGGAGCAGAGAGCGGGAGTCAAACGAGCAGTACTTC.

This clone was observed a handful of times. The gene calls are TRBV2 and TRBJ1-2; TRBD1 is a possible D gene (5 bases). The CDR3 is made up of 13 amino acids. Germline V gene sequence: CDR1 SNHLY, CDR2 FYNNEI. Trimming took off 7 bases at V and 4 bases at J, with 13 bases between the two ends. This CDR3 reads CASKGEGSYGYTF. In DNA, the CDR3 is TGTGCCAGCAAAGGGGAGGGCAGCTATGGCTACACCTTC. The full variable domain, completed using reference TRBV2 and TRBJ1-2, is EPEVTQTPSHQVTQMGQEVILRCVPISNHLYFYWYRQILGQKVEFLVSFYNNEISEKSEIFDDQFSVERPDGSNFTLKIRSTKLEDSAMYFCASKGEGSYGYTFGSGTRLTVV.

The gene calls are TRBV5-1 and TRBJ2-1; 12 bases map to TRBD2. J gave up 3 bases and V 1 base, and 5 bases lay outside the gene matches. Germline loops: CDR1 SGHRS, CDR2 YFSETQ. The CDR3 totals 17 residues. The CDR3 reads CASSLKTSGGFYNEQFF. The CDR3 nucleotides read TGCGCCAGCAGCTTGAAAACTAGCGGGGGGTTCTACAATGAGCAGTTCTTC.

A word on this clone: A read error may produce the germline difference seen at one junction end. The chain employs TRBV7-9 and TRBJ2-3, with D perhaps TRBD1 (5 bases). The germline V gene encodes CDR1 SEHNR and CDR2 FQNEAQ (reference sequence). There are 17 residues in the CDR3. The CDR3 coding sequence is TGTTCCAGCACCCTCCCCAATATTGCCCCAGGGTTGAATACGCAGTATTTT. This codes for CSSTLPNIAPGLNTQYF.

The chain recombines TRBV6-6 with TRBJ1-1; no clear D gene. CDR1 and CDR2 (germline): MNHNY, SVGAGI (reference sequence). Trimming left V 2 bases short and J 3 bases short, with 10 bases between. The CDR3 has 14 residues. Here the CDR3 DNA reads TGTGCCAGCAGTTACGTGCGGTTGGACACTGAAGCTTTCTTT. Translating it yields CASSYVRLDTEAFF.

CDR3 sequence: CASSSRQGGTGNQPQHF. The CDR3 nucleotides are TGTGCCAGCAGCTCACGACAGGGGGGGACTGGCAATCAGCCCCAGCATTTT. The chain employs TRBV7-6 and TRBJ1-5; 9 bases line up with TRBD1. The V gene end was trimmed by 4 bases and the J gene end by 2 bases; junction bases not matched to a gene: 9. Germline V gene lookup returns CDR1 SGHVS and CDR2 FNYEAQ. The CDR3 totals 17 residues. Full variable domain (outside the CDR3, taken from reference TRBV7-6 and TRBJ1-5): GAGVSQSPRYKVTKRGQDVALRCDPISGHVSLYWYRQALGQGPEFLTYFNYEAQQDKSGLPNDRFSAERPEGSISTLTIQRTEQRDSAMYRCASSSRQGGTGNQPQHFGDGTRLSIL.

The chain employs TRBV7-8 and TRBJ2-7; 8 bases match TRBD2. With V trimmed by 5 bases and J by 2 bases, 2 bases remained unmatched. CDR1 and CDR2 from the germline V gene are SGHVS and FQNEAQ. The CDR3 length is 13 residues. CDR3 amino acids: CASSKTSAYEQYF. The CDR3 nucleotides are TGTGCCAGCAGCAAGACTAGCGCCTACGAGCAGTACTTC.

This CDR3 reads CASSLVGQVNSPLHF. In DNA form, the CDR3 reads TGTGCCAGCAGCTTGGTTGGGCAAGTTAATTCACCCCTCCACTTT. V is TRBV5-5 and J is TRBJ1-6; D is undetermined. This CDR3 contains 15 residues. Trimming took off 0 bases at V and 6 bases at J, with 10 bases between the two ends. Germline CDR1 SGHKS, CDR2 YYEKEE (reference sequence).

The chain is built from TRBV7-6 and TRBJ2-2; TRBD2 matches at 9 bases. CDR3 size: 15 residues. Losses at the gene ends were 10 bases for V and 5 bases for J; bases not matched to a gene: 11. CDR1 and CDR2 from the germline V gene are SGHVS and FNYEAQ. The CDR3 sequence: CATPGGGARTGELFF. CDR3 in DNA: TGTGCCACCCCCGGCGGGGGGGCAAGGACCGGGGAGCTGTTTTTT.

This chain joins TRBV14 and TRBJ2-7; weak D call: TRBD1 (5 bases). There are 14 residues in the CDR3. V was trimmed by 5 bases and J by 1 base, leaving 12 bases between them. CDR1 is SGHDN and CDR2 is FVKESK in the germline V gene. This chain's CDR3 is CASSGVRASYEQYF. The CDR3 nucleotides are TGTGCCAGCAGCGGAGTCAGGGCTTCCTACGAGCAGTACTTC.

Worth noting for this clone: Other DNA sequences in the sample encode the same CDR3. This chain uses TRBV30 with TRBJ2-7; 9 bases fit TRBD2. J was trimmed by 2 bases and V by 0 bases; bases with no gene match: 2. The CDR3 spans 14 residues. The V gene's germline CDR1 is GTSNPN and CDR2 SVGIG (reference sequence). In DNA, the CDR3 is TGTGCCTGGAGTGTGGCTAGCGGGGCCTACGAGCAGTACTTC. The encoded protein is CAWSVASGAYEQYF.

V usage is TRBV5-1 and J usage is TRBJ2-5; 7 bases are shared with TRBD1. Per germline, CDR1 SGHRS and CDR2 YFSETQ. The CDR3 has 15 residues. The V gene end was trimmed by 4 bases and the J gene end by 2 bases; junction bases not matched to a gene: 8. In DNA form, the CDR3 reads TGCGCCAGCAGCCATAGACAGGGACCTCAAGAGACCCAGTACTTC. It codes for CASSHRQGPQETQYF.

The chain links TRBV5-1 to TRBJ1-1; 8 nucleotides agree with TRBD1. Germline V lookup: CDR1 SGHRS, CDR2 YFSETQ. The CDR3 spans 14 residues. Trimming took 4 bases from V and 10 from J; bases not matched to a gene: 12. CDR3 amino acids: CASSASTGASGAFF. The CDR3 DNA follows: TGCGCCAGCAGCGCGTCGACAGGGGCATCGGGAGCTTTCTTT.

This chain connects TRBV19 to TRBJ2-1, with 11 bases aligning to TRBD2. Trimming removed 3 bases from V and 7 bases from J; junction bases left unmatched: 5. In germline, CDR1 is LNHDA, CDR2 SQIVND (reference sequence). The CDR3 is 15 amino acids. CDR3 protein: CASSILAGGFNEQFF. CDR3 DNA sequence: TGTGCCAGTAGTATCCTAGCGGGGGGCTTTAATGAGCAGTTCTTC.

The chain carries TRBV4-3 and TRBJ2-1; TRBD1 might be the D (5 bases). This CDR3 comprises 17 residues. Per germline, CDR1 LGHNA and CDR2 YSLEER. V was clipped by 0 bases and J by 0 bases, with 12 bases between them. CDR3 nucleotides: TGCGCCAGCAGCCAAGATTGGGGCCGGTACTCCTACAATGAGCAGTTCTTC. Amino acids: CASSQDWGRYSYNEQFF.

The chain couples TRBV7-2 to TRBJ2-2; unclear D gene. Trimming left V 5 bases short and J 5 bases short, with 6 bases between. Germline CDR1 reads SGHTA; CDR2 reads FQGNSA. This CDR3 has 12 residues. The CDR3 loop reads CASSKRTGELFF. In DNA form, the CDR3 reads TGTGCCAGCAGCAAGAGGACCGGGGAGCTGTTTTTT. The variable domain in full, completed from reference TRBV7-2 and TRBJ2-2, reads GAGVSQSPSNKVTEKGKDVELRCDPISGHTALYWYRQSLGQGLEFLIYFQGNSAPDKSGLPSDRFSAERTGGSVSTLTIQRTQQEDSAVYLCASSKRTGELFFGEGSRLTVL.

In DNA, the CDR3 is TGCGCCAGCAGCTGGCGGGACTCGGAGACCCAGTACTTC. This translates into CASSWRDSETQYF. This chain connects TRBV5-1 to TRBJ2-5; perhaps TRBD2 as D (6 bases). The germline gives CDR1 SGHRS, CDR2 YFSETQ. V lost 3 bases to trimming and J lost 5 bases, with 11 bases between them. This CDR3 region has 13 residues.

The CDR3 protein is CASNPQVMNTEAFF. In DNA, the CDR3 is TGTGCCAGCAACCCACAGGTCATGAACACTGAAGCTTTCTTT. The V gene is TRBV11-2, the J gene TRBJ1-1; D possibly corresponds to TRBD1 (5 bases). The CDR3 extends over 14 amino acids. CDR1 and CDR2 from the germline V gene are SGHAT and FQNNGV. Trimming left V 7 bases short and J 0 bases short, with 12 bases between. Together with reference TRBV11-2 and TRBJ1-1, the CDR3 gives the full variable domain: EAGVAQSPRYKIIEKRQSVAFWCNPISGHATLYWYQQILGQGPKLLIQFQNNGVVDDSQLPKDRFSAERLKGVDSTLKIQPAKLEDSAVYLCASNPQVMNTEAFFGQGTRLTVV.

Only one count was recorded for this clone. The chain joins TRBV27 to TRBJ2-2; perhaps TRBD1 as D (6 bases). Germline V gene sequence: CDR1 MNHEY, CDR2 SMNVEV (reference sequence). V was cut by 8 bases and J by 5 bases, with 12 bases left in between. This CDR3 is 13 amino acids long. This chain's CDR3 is CASGTDRTGELFF. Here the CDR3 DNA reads TGTGCCAGCGGGACGGACAGAACCGGGGAGCTGTTTTTT.

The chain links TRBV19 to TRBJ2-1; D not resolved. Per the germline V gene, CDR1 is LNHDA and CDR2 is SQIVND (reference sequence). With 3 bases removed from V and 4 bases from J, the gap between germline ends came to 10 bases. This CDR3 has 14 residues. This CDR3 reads CASSMSAPYNEQFF. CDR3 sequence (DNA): TGTGCCAGTAGTATGAGCGCCCCGTACAATGAGCAGTTCTTC. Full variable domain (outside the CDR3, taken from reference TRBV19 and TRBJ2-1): DGGITQSPKYLFRKEGQNVTLSCEQNLNHDAMYWYRQDPGQGLRLIYYSQIVNDFQKGDIAEGYSVSREKKESFPLTVTSAQKNPTAFYLCASSMSAPYNEQFFGPGTRLTVL.

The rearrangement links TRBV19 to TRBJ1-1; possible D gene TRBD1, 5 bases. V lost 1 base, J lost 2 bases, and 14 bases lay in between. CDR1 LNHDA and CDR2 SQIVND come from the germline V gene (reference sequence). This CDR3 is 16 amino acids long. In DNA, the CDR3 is TGTGCCAGTAGTATAGGTCCTGGGGACTTTAACACTGAAGCTTTCTTT. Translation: CASSIGPGDFNTEAFF.